This T cell receptor (beta chain) came from a study of cytomegalovirus exposure and HLA in healthy donors. Study-wide results and limits: A previous analysis found most TCR beta V segments productive roughly 90% or roughly 30% of the time. While the bulk of TCR sequences proved rare, some public TCRs turned up in many donors.

Notes on this clone: Its antigen is as yet unknown.

PCR was performed using 60 Vbeta and 13 Jbeta primers. Clones were read by immunoSEQ multiplex PCR, and TCRdb kept only the in-frame ones, dropping some. The top ten clones hold around 4.8% of a sample with about 200,000 clones, around three quarters of them seen once. This receptor was taken from a woman aged 25 to 39 in good health and CMV-seropositive. The sequenced sample consisted of PBMCs.

The CDR3 nucleotides are TGTGCCAGCAGCAGCGGGACTTACGGCTCTGGAAACACCATATATTTT. As protein: CASSSGTYGSGNTIYF. V is TRBV13 and J is TRBJ1-3, with D possibly being TRBD1 (5 bases). CDR1 is PRHDT and CDR2 is FYEKMQ in the germline V gene (reference sequence). CDR3 length: 16 residues. V was cut by 5 bases and J by 0 bases, with 14 bases left in between.